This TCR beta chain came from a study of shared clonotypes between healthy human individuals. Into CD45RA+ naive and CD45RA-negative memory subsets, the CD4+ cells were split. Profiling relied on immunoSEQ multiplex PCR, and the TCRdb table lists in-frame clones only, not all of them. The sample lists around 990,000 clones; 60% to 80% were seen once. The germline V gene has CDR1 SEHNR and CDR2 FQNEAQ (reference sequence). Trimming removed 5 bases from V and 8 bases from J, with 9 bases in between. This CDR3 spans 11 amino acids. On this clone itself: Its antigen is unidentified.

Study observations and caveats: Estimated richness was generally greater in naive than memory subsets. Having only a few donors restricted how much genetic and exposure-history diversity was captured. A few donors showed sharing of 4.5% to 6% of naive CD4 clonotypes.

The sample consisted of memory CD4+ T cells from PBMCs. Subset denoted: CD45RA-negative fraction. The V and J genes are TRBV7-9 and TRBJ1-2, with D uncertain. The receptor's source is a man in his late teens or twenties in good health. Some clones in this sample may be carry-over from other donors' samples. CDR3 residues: CASSLYVGYTF. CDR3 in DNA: TGTGCCAGCAGCCTTTATGTAGGCTACACCTTC.